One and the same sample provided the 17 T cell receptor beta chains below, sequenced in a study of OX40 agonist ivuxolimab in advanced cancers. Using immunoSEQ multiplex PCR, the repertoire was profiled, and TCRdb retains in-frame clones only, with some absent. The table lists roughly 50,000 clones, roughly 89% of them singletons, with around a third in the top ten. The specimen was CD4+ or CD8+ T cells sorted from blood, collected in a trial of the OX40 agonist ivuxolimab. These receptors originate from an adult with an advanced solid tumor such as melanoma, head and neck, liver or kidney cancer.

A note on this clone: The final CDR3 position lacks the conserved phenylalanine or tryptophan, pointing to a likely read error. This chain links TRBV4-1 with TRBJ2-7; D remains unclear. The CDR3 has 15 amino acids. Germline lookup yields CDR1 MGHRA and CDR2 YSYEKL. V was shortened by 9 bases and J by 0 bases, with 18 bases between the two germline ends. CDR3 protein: CASRTGPMSSYEQYL. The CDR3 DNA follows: TGCGCCAGTCGGACCGGGCCCATGAGCTCCTACGAGCAGTACCTC.

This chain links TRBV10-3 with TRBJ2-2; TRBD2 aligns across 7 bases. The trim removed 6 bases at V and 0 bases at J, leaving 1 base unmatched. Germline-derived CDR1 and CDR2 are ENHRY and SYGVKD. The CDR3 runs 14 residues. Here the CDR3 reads CAIRSGANTGELFF. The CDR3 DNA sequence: TGTGCCATCAGGAGCGGGGCGAACACCGGGGAGCTGTTTTTT.

DNA of the CDR3: TGCGCCAGCAGCCAAGAAATCGGGGGGGCGCATAATGAGCAGTTCTTC. Its translation is CASSQEIGGAHNEQFF. This sequence joins TRBV4-1 and TRBJ2-1, with 8 bases matching TRBD2. Per the germline V gene, CDR1 is MGHRA and CDR2 is YSYEKL. V was clipped by 0 bases and J by 7 bases; unmatched bases: 8. The CDR3 consists of 16 residues.

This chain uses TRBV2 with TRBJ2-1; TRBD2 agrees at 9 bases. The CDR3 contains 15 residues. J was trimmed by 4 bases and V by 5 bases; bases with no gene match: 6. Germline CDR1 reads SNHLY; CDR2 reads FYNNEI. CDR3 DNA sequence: TGTGCCAGCAGTCCGACTAGCGGAGGGTACAATGAGCAGTTCTTC. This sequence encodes CASSPTSGGYNEQFF.

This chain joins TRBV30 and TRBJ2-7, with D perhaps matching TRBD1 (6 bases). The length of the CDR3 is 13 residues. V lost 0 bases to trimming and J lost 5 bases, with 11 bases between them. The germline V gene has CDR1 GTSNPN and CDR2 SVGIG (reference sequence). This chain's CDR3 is CAWSVLGTNEQYF. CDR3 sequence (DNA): TGTGCCTGGAGTGTACTAGGGACAAACGAGCAGTACTTC.

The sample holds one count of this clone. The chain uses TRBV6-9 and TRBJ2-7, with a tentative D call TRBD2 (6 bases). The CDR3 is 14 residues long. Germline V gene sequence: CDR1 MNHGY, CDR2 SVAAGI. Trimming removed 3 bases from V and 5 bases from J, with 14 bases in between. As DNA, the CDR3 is TGTGCCAGCAGTTACGGGCCGGAGGGAAACGAGCAGTACTTC. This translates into CASSYGPEGNEQYF.

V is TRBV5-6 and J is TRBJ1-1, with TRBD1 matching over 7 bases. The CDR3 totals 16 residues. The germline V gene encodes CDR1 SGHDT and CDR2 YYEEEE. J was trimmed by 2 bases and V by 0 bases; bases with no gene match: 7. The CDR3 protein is CASSLAAGGANTEAFF. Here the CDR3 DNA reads TGTGCCAGCAGCTTGGCTGCAGGGGGGGCCAACACTGAAGCTTTCTTT.

The CDR3 protein is CASSLDRVNTEAFF. CDR3 nucleotide sequence: TGTGCCAGCAGCCTGGACAGGGTGAACACTGAAGCTTTCTTT. The genes are TRBV5-4 and TRBJ1-1; 8 bases agree with TRBD1. Germline CDR1 reads SGHNT; CDR2 reads YYREEE (reference sequence). V was pared by 4 bases and J by 0 bases, with 2 bases of the junction left unmatched. The CDR3 loop spans 14 amino acids. The full variable domain, with the rest looked up from reference TRBV5-4 and TRBJ1-1, is ETGVTQSPTHLIKTRGQQVTLRCSSQSGHNTVSWYQQALGQGPQFIFQYYREEENGRGNFPPRFSGLQFPNYSSELNVNALELDDSALYLCASSLDRVNTEAFFGQGTRLTVV.

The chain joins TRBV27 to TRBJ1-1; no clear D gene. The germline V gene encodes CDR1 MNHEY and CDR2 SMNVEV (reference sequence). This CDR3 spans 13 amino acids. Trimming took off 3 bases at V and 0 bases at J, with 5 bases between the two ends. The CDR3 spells CASSFALNTEAFF. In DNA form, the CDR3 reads TGTGCCAGCAGTTTCGCCCTGAACACTGAAGCTTTCTTT.

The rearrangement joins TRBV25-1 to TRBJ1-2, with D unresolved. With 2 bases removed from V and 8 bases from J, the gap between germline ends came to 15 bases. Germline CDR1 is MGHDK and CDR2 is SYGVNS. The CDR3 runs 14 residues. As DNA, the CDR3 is TGTGCCAGCAGTGAAGGAACGGGATATTGGGGCTACACCTTC. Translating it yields CASSEGTGYWGYTF.

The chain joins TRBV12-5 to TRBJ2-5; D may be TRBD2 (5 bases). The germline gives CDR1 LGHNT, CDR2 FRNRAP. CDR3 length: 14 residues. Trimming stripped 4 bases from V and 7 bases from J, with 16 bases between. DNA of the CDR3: TGTGCTAGTGGTTCATGGCAGGACTTTGGGACCCAGTACTTC. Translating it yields CASGSWQDFGTQYF.

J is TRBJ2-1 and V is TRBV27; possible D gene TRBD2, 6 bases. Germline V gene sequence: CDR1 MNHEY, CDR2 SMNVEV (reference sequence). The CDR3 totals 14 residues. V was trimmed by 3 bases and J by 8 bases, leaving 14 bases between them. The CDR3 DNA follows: TGTGCCAGCAGTTTGTACGGACTATGGGATGAGCAGTTCTTC. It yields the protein CASSLYGLWDEQFF.

The CDR3 nucleotides read TGTGCCAGCAGTAAACCGCGGGTAGGGGGTAACACTGAAGCTTTCTTT. It yields the protein CASSKPRVGGNTEAFF. The chain is built from TRBV28 and TRBJ1-1; D is possibly TRBD1 (6 bases). The germline V gene has CDR1 MDHEN and CDR2 SYDVKM. The CDR3 is 16 residues long. Trimming left V 5 bases short and J 2 bases short, with 18 bases between.

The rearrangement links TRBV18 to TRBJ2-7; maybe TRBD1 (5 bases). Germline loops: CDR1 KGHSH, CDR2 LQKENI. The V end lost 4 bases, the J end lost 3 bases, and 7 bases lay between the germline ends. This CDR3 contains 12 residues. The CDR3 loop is CASSQGNYEQYF. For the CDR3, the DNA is TGTGCCAGCTCACAGGGGAACTACGAGCAGTACTTC.

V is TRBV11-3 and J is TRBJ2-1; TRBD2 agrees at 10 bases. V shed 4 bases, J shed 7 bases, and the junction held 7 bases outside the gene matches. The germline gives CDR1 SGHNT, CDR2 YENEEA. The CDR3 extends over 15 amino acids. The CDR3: CASSSPLAGVNEQFF. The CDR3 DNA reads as TGTGCCAGCAGCTCCCCCCTAGCGGGAGTAAATGAGCAGTTCTTC.

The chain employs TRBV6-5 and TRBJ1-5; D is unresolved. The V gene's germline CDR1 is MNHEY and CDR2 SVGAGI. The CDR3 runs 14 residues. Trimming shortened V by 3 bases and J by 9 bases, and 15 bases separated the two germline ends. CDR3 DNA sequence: TGTGCCAGCAGTTATGGCGGCGGAGGATCGCCCCAGCATTTT. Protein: CASSYGGGGSPQHF.

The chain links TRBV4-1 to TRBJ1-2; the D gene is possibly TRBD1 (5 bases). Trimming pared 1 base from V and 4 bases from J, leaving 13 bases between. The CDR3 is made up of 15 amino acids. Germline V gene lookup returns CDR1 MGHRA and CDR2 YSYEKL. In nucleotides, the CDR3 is TGCGCCAGCAGCCAAGGGGCCAGGGACTCCTATGGCTACACCTTC. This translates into CASSQGARDSYGYTF.